Shown below are 5 T cell receptor beta chains from a single sample sequenced in a study of T cells in Graves' hyperthyroidism and ophthalmopathy. Authors of the study amplified TCR beta CDR3 regions from RNA transcripts. An initial round of RT-PCR targeting the TCR CDR3 relied on the HTBI primer set. Each CDR3 protein gets one entry after TCRdb re-called the multiplex PCR reads with MiXCR. The sample consists of about 560,000 distinct CDR3 sequences, over 15% of them appearing once. The sample comprised blood. These TCRs come from a young woman with Graves' hyperthyroidism.

The V and J genes are TRBV7-8 and TRBJ2-7; 8 bases fit TRBD2. V trimming: 2 bases; J trimming: 2 bases; junction bases outside the gene matches: 2. The CDR3 runs 14 residues. Germline CDR1 reads SGHVS; CDR2 reads FQNEAQ. CDR3 nucleotide sequence: TGTGCCAGCAGCTTAACAGCGGGGGCCTACGAGCAGTACTTC. This codes for CASSLTAGAYEQYF.

The chain recombines TRBV5-1 with TRBJ1-2; 8 bases are a match to TRBD1. CDR1 is SGHRS and CDR2 is YFSETQ in the germline V gene. The junction had 6 bases not matched to a gene; V was cut back by 0 bases and J by 2 bases. CDR3 length: 16 amino acids. CDR3 bases: TGCGCCAGCAGCTTGGCGGGGACAGGCGAGAACTATGGCTACACCTTC. This translates into CASSLAGTGENYGYTF.

To note about this clonotype: A read error may explain this, as a much larger clone is one base away. No conserved phenylalanine or tryptophan ends this CDR3, so it is likely a read error. This sequence joins TRBV7-8 and TRBJ1-1; 10 positions agree with TRBD1. The CDR3 is 14 residues long. The trim removed 1 base at V and 11 bases at J, leaving 7 bases unmatched. Germline V lookup: CDR1 SGHVS, CDR2 FQNEAQ. The CDR3 loop reads CASSLVGTGVDAFL. DNA for the CDR3: TGTGCCAGCAGCTTAGTTGGGACAGGGGTAGACGCTTTCCTT.

The chain has TRBV20-1 and TRBJ2-3; 12 positions agree with TRBD2. The CDR3 sequence is 15 residues long. V was clipped by 3 bases and J by 6 bases; unmatched bases: 7. Germline CDR1 and CDR2: DFQATT and SNEGSKA (reference sequence). The CDR3 here is CSASRFTSGRDTQYF. Here the CDR3 DNA reads TGCAGTGCTAGTAGGTTTACTAGCGGGAGGGATACGCAGTATTTT.

This clonotype has a count of ten or more. The chain is built from TRBV6-5 and TRBJ1-2; tentatively, D is TRBD1 (5 bases). The germline CDR1 and CDR2 sequences are MNHEY and SVGAGI. Between the trimmed V and J ends, which lost 2 bases and 6 bases, there was a span of 7 bases. This CDR3 spans 12 amino acids. This CDR3 is CASSYRGDGYTF. In DNA, the CDR3 is TGTGCCAGCAGTTACCGGGGGGATGGCTACACCTTC.